These T cell receptor beta chains were read from a single sample in a study of CD8+CD57+ T cells in acquired aplastic anemia. TCRdb independently ran MiXCR on the reads; one entry per CDR3 protein. The sample contains 110,000 or so distinct CDR3 sequences, about 50% of which appear only once. The specimen was sorted CD4+, CD8+, or CD8+CD57+ T cells (not recorded which) from PBMCs. These receptors were collected from a human donor with aplastic anemia. Both conserved end residues are part of each CDR3.

cdr3_aa: CASRTGQGGGYTF
v_call: TRBV3-1
j_call: TRBJ1-2
cdr3_length: 13

cdr3_aa: CSARDGDAEAFF
v_call: TRBV20-1
j_call: TRBJ1-1
cdr3_length: 12

cdr3_aa: CASSTGFEQYF
v_call: TRBV2
j_call: TRBJ2-7
cdr3_length: 11

cdr3_aa: CASSLGQRGETQYF
v_call: TRBV27
j_call: TRBJ2-5
cdr3_length: 14

cdr3_aa: CASTQTGGETQYF
v_call: TRBV5-1
j_call: TRBJ2-5
cdr3_length: 13

cdr3_aa: CASRDTGKQYF
v_call: TRBV2
j_call: TRBJ2-7
cdr3_length: 11

cdr3_aa: CAISGSGRRANYGYTF
v_call: TRBV10-3
j_call: TRBJ1-2
cdr3_length: 16

cdr3_aa: CSVEGRGGYTF
v_call: TRBV29-1
j_call: TRBJ1-2
cdr3_length: 11

cdr3_aa: CSASKMSSGDNEQFF
v_call: TRBV20-1
j_call: TRBJ2-1
cdr3_length: 15

cdr3_aa: CASSLPLQGAETEAFF
v_call: TRBV7-8
j_call: TRBJ1-1
cdr3_length: 16

cdr3_aa: CASSPTETQYF
v_call: TRBV11-2
j_call: TRBJ2-5
cdr3_length: 11

cdr3_aa: CASREDRASNEQFF
v_call: TRBV19
j_call: TRBJ2-1
cdr3_length: 14